These T cell receptor beta chains were read from a single sample in a study of cytomegalovirus exposure and HLA in healthy donors. Sequencing was performed with immunoSEQ multiplex PCR; in TCRdb, only in-frame clones are kept and a portion is missing. This table has about 170,000 clones, roughly 83% appearing once. Sequenced sample: PBMCs. The receptors derive from a woman aged 45-65 years in good health and CMV-seronegative. CDR3s leave out the opening cysteine and the closing phenylalanine or tryptophan.

J gene | V gene | CDR3 protein
TRBJ2-7 | TRBV27 | ASRPGLAYEQY
TRBJ2-5 | TRBV11-2 | ASSLRGTLEGTQY
TRBJ1-1 | TRBV28 | ASSSPPGTGNTEAF
TRBJ1-5 | TRBV28 | ASSPGRGPVEPQH
TRBJ1-6 | TRBV5-1 | ASKDRRDNSPLH
TRBJ2-3 | TRBV7-7 | ASSPLGGSADTQY
TRBJ2-7 | TRBV19 | ASSISGDYEQY
TRBJ1-5 | TRBV7-9 | SSSLRAQQGEGNQPQH
TRBJ2-1 | TRBV5-1 | ASSTGLAGGNEQF
TRBJ2-2 | TRBV5-1 | ASSFLAGGTGELF
- | TRBV29-1 | SVGGQQAYEQY
TRBJ2-7 | TRBV7-2 | ASSSRDSSYEQY
TRBJ2-3 | TRBV12-5 | ASGPTSGRAY
TRBJ2-1 | TRBV6-5 | ASSYSPAGGHNEQF
TRBJ2-7 | TRBV29-1 | SVVSTGSGEQY
TRBJ1-5 | TRBV19 | ASSMGGQTHQPQH
TRBJ2-3 | TRBV6-5 | ASSYHRGSETDTQY
TRBJ2-1 | TRBV7-9 | ASSLALDSGNEQF
TRBJ2-7 | TRBV18 | ASSPIDRGEQY
TRBJ1-4 | TRBV7-9 | SSSLEAGTREREKLF
TRBJ1-5 | TRBV21-1 | ASSLNQPQH
TRBJ2-7 | TRBV2 | ASLRSDILSYEQY
TRBJ1-3 | TRBV7-2 | ASSLGPTRNTIY
TRBJ2-3 | TRBV28 | ASSGASRADTQY
TRBJ2-1 | TRBV5-1 | ASANQGLSNNEQF
TRBJ1-3 | TRBV30 | AWGAGTNSGNTIY
TRBJ2-1 | TRBV10-1 | ASSESQGWAYNEQF
TRBJ1-2 | TRBV6-6 | ASGGVRGYT